The 32 T cell receptor beta chains below were found in one sample sequenced in a study of T cell repertoires and HLA-DP antigens. TCRdb's table, derived via immunoSEQ multiplex PCR, lists solely in-frame clones and lacks some. The sample lists about 89,000 clones; approximately 86% were seen once. What these receptors recognize is not known. Material for sequencing was CD4+ T cells from PBMCs. The origin of the receptors is a man aged 50 to 60 in good health and CMV-seronegative.

This chain connects TRBV7-2 to TRBJ2-1; possible D gene TRBD1, 6 bases. The germline V gene encodes CDR1 SGHTA and CDR2 FQGNSA. The CDR3 is made up of 13 amino acids. V dropped 5 bases and J dropped 9 bases, with 14 bases sitting between them. The CDR3 spells CASSQTGLGEQFF. For the CDR3, the DNA is TGTGCCAGCAGCCAAACAGGGCTCGGTGAGCAGTTCTTC.

This chain links TRBV6-5 with TRBJ2-1, with D tentatively TRBD1 or TRBD2 (9 bases each). The CDR3 loop spans 13 amino acids. Germline loops: CDR1 MNHEY, CDR2 SVGAGI. The V end lost 11 bases, the J end lost 13 bases, and 24 bases lay between the germline ends. CDR3 residues: CAVGTGLAGTQFF. The CDR3 DNA reads as TGTGCCGTAGGGACAGGGCTAGCGGGGACTCAGTTCTTC.

The J gene is TRBJ1-5, the V gene TRBV19, with 8 positions matching TRBD1. The CDR3 is 14 amino acids. Germline V gene sequence: CDR1 LNHDA, CDR2 SQIVND (reference sequence). V dropped 4 bases and J dropped 7; count of bases not matched to a gene: 6. CDR3 sequence: CASSTTGGGQPQHF. The CDR3, as DNA: TGTGCCAGTAGTACAACAGGGGGAGGGCAGCCCCAGCATTTT.

V is TRBV28 and J is TRBJ2-5, with D hard to call. Germline V gene lookup returns CDR1 MDHEN and CDR2 SYDVKM. CDR3 length: 11 amino acids. V was trimmed by 5 bases and J by 5 bases, leaving 6 bases between them. Here the CDR3 DNA reads TGTGCCAGCAGTAGGCGGGAGACCCAGTACTTC. Amino acid sequence: CASSRRETQYF. Looking up the rest from reference TRBV28 and TRBJ2-5 gives the full variable domain: DVKVTQSSRYLVKRTGEKVFLECVQDMDHENMFWYRQDPGLGLRLIYFSYDVKMKEKGDIPEGYSVSREKKERFSLILESASTNQTSMYLCASSRRETQYFGPGTRLLVL.

This clone has a single count. The chain joins TRBV6-5 to TRBJ2-3, with unresolved D. The CDR3 loop spans 13 amino acids. Germline CDR1 and CDR2: MNHEY and SVGAGI. The V end was cut by 10 bases, the J end by 0 bases, with 11 bases between. CDR3 in amino acids: CATSLGSTDTQYF. CDR3 sequence (DNA): TGTGCCACTAGTTTGGGTAGCACAGATACGCAGTATTTT.

The chain links TRBV29-1 to TRBJ2-1; the D gene is possibly TRBD1 (6 bases). V lost 4 bases and J 3 bases, leaving 16 bases between the germline ends. The CDR3 spans 15 residues. CDR1 SQVTM and CDR2 ANQGSEA come from the germline V gene. CDR3 residues: CSVVGRGPLYNEQFF. The CDR3 DNA is TGCAGCGTTGTTGGCAGGGGCCCACTCTACAATGAGCAGTTCTTC.

The chain employs TRBV5-1 and TRBJ2-2, with D perhaps TRBD2 (5 bases). CDR3 length: 13 amino acids. V lost 7 bases and J lost 5, with 12 bases in between. Germline CDR1 reads SGHRS; CDR2 reads YFSETQ. The CDR3 region has the DNA TGCGCCAGCTCGAGGGAGACTACCGGGGAGCTGTTTTTT. Its protein is CASSRETTGELFF.

This clone appeared a single time. V and J are TRBV5-1 and TRBJ1-2, with no clear D. The CDR3 contains 14 residues. V gave up 0 bases and J gave up 8 bases, with 14 bases separating them. The germline V gene encodes CDR1 SGHRS and CDR2 YFSETQ. This chain's CDR3 is CASSLAGRLSGYTF. In nucleotides, the CDR3 is TGCGCCAGCAGCTTGGCCGGTAGGCTGAGCGGCTACACCTTC.

This chain links TRBV11-2 with TRBJ2-1; 10 bases line up with TRBD2. The germline gives CDR1 SGHAT, CDR2 FQNNGV. This CDR3 is built from 16 residues. J was trimmed by 2 bases and V by 3 bases; bases with no gene match: 4. CDR3 protein: CASSFRSGRAYNEQFF. CDR3 coding DNA: TGTGCCAGCAGCTTTAGGAGCGGGAGGGCCTACAATGAGCAGTTCTTC.

The chain is built from TRBV5-1 and TRBJ1-6, with 7 bases aligning to TRBD1. The CDR3 is made up of 15 amino acids. V was pared by 3 bases and J by 5 bases, with 5 bases of the junction left unmatched. Germline V gene lookup returns CDR1 SGHRS and CDR2 YFSETQ. The DNA of the CDR3 is TGCGCCAGCAGCTCGCTGGGACAGAATAATTCACCCCTCCACTTT. Translated: CASSSLGQNNSPLHF.

This chain uses TRBV5-1 with TRBJ2-7; 13 bases match TRBD2. The CDR3 contains 15 residues. Trimming removed 7 bases from V and 4 bases from J; junction bases left unmatched: 8. Germline V gene lookup returns CDR1 SGHRS and CDR2 YFSETQ. CDR3: CASRLAGGPLYEQYF. As DNA, the CDR3 is TGCGCCAGCCGACTAGCGGGGGGTCCCCTATACGAGCAGTACTTC.

This CDR3 reads CASSISGRHTEAFF. In DNA, the CDR3 is TGTGCCAGTAGTATATCGGGCCGGCACACTGAAGCTTTCTTT. The V gene is TRBV19, the J gene TRBJ1-1; no reliable D call. Trimming took 2 bases from V and 3 from J, leaving 10 bases between them. CDR1 is LNHDA, CDR2 SQIVND, per germline (reference sequence). CDR3 length equals 14 residues. Supplemented by reference TRBV19 and TRBJ1-1, the full variable domain reads DGGITQSPKYLFRKEGQNVTLSCEQNLNHDAMYWYRQDPGQGLRLIYYSQIVNDFQKGDIAEGYSVSREKKESFPLTVTSAQKNPTAFYLCASSISGRHTEAFFGQGTRLTVV.

V and J are TRBV5-4 and TRBJ2-7, with D uncertain. This CDR3 region has 12 residues. Germline-derived CDR1 and CDR2 are SGHNT and YYREEE (reference sequence). Trimming stripped 0 bases from V and 7 bases from J, with 8 bases between. The CDR3 loop is CASSLVLGEQYF. The CDR3 DNA sequence: TGTGCCAGCAGCTTGGTCTTGGGGGAGCAGTACTTC.

This rearrangement joins TRBV11-3 to TRBJ2-1, with no clear D. The germline gives CDR1 SGHNT, CDR2 YENEEA. The germline V and J ends were trimmed by 3 bases and 9 bases, with 9 bases remaining between them. CDR3 length: 12 residues. The CDR3 DNA sequence: TGTGCCAGCAGCTTTTCCGGCGGTGAGCAGTTCTTC. This encodes CASSFSGGEQFF.

The V call is TRBV28, the J call TRBJ1-2, with no clear D. The CDR3 has 16 amino acids. Trimming pared 1 base from V and 1 base from J, leaving 13 bases between. Germline values: CDR1 MDHEN, CDR2 SYDVKM. The CDR3 reads CASSLLFRNNNYGYTF. The DNA for the CDR3 is TGTGCCAGCAGTTTATTATTCCGGAATAATAACTATGGCTACACCTTC.

This chain links TRBV5-4 with TRBJ2-5, with D perhaps TRBD1 (6 bases). The CDR3 loop spans 13 amino acids. Trimming left V 4 bases short and J 2 bases short, with 9 bases between. CDR1 is SGHNT and CDR2 is YYREEE in the germline V gene (reference sequence). The DNA for the CDR3 is TGTGCCAGCAGCATACAGGGTCAAGAGACCCAGTACTTC. It specifies CASSIQGQETQYF.

The chain uses TRBV29-1 and TRBJ2-5, with a possible D match to TRBD2 (6 bases). The CDR3 runs to 15 residues. From germline, CDR1 is SQVTM and CDR2 ANQGSEA. V was clipped by 5 bases and J by 1 base, with 17 bases between them. CDR3 DNA: TGCAGCGTTTCCAGGGACTCAAGAGCCCAAGAGACCCAGTACTTC. Its protein is CSVSRDSRAQETQYF.

The chain is built from TRBV2 and TRBJ1-6; D is unclear. The CDR3 consists of 13 residues. Trimming took 4 bases from V and 9 from J, leaving 10 bases between them. In germline, CDR1 is SNHLY, CDR2 FYNNEI. The CDR3 DNA follows: TGTGCCAGCAGTGGAGGGATCAGTTCACCCCTCCACTTT. This codes for CASSGGISSPLHF.

CDR3 nucleotide sequence: TGTGCCAGCAGCGTGGGGACGGGGAACACCGGGGAGCTGTTTTTT. Translated: CASSVGTGNTGELFF. V and J are TRBV5-4 and TRBJ2-2; the D gene could be TRBD1 or TRBD2 (5 bases each). CDR3 size: 15 residues. Germline values: CDR1 SGHNT, CDR2 YYREEE (reference sequence). Deletions cut 4 bases from V and 1 base from J, with 11 bases between.

The chain joins TRBV18 to TRBJ2-5; D is perhaps TRBD2 (6 bases). The CDR3 length is 14 residues. With 1 base removed from V and 7 bases from J, the gap between germline ends came to 13 bases. Germline CDR1 KGHSH, CDR2 LQKENI. CDR3 sequence reads: CASSPLSQEGTQYF. CDR3 coding DNA: TGTGCCAGCTCACCACTTAGTCAGGAGGGGACCCAGTACTTC.

In its sample, this clone was seen once. The gene calls are TRBV5-4 and TRBJ2-3; D is undetermined. Deletions cut 6 bases from V and 3 bases from J, with 14 bases between. This CDR3 contains 14 residues. Germline CDR1 SGHNT, CDR2 YYREEE (reference sequence). The CDR3 is CASITDGSTDTQYF. In DNA, the CDR3 is TGTGCCAGCATTACGGACGGTTCTACAGATACGCAGTATTTT.

The chain links TRBV30 to TRBJ2-5; 7 bases are shared with TRBD1. V shed 1 base and J 0 bases; nucleotides not matched to a gene: 14. CDR1 and CDR2 from the germline V gene are GTSNPN and SVGIG (reference sequence). The CDR3 has 18 residues. CDR3 in amino acids: CAWSEQGTLRSYQETQYF. The DNA for the CDR3 is TGTGCCTGGAGTGAACAGGGGACGCTTAGATCGTACCAAGAGACCCAGTACTTC. Variable domain in full (rest from reference TRBV30 and TRBJ2-5): SQTIHQWPATLVQPVGSPLSLECTVEGTSNPNLYWYRQAAGRGLQLLFYSVGIGQISSEVPQNLSASRPQDRQFILSSKKLLLSDSGFYLCAWSEQGTLRSYQETQYFGPGTRLLVL.

This chain connects TRBV7-2 to TRBJ2-5; 9 nucleotides line up with TRBD1. CDR3 length equals 14 residues. Per the germline V gene, CDR1 is SGHTA and CDR2 is FQGNSA. V gave up 6 bases and J gave up 3 bases; unmatched junction bases: 5. This CDR3 is CASSFRTGEETQYF. DNA for the CDR3: TGTGCCAGCAGTTTTCGGACAGGGGAAGAGACCCAGTACTTC. The full variable domain, completed using reference TRBV7-2 and TRBJ2-5, is GAGVSQSPSNKVTEKGKDVELRCDPISGHTALYWYRQSLGQGLEFLIYFQGNSAPDKSGLPSDRFSAERTGGSVSTLTIQRTQQEDSAVYLCASSFRTGEETQYFGPGTRLLVL.

The chain joins TRBV10-3 to TRBJ2-7; D may be TRBD2 (6 bases). V was clipped by 3 bases and J by 6 bases, with 15 bases between them. Germline-derived CDR1 and CDR2 are ENHRY and SYGVKD. The CDR3 is 14 amino acids. The CDR3 DNA follows: TGTGCCATCAGTGATGCGGAGGGGCACGGCGAGCAGTACTTC. Residues: CAISDAEGHGEQYF.

This chain uses TRBV18 with TRBJ2-6; D may be TRBD2 (5 bases). The germline gives CDR1 KGHSH, CDR2 LQKENI. With 4 bases removed from V and 4 bases from J, the gap between germline ends came to 14 bases. The CDR3 spans 16 residues. The CDR3 loop is CASSRGLPSGANVLTF. CDR3 bases: TGTGCCAGCTCACGCGGACTTCCCTCCGGGGCCAACGTCCTGACTTTC.

The rearrangement uses TRBV18 and TRBJ1-4; TRBD1 matches 7 bases. CDR1 KGHSH and CDR2 LQKENI come from the germline V gene. J gave up 8 bases and V 2 bases, and 5 bases lay outside the gene matches. The CDR3 runs 14 residues. CDR3 amino acids: CASSPGQVEEKLFF. Written as DNA, the CDR3 is TGTGCCAGCTCACCAGGACAGGTGGAAGAAAAACTGTTTTTT.

The chain combines TRBV6-1 with TRBJ1-3; weak D call: TRBD1 (6 bases). V lost 7 bases, J lost 4 bases, and 17 bases lay in between. Per the germline V gene, CDR1 is MNHNS and CDR2 is SASEGT. This CDR3 is 15 amino acids long. The CDR3 here is CASIPRVGAGNTIYF. CDR3 DNA: TGTGCCAGCATCCCTCGGGTGGGGGCAGGAAACACCATATATTTT.

The V call is TRBV5-5, the J call TRBJ2-1, with 10 positions matching TRBD2. CDR1 and CDR2 from the germline V gene are SGHKS and YYEKEE (reference sequence). The CDR3 has 15 amino acids. J lost 4 bases, V lost 5 bases, and 6 bases had no gene match. The DNA of the CDR3 is TGTGCCAGCAGGGACGGACTAGCGGAATACAATGAGCAGTTCTTC. Protein: CASRDGLAEYNEQFF.

V gene TRBV7-8 combines with J gene TRBJ2-1, with D possibly being TRBD2 (5 bases). The CDR3 loop spans 13 amino acids. Trimming cost V 5 bases and J 8 bases, with 13 bases left between them. In germline, CDR1 is SGHVS, CDR2 FQNEAQ. The CDR3 bases are TGTGCCAGCAGCCCACCCGGGCGGGATGAGCAGTTCTTC. This gives the protein CASSPPGRDEQFF.

The rearrangement links TRBV6-5 to TRBJ2-2, with 7 bases aligning to TRBD1. The CDR3 has 15 amino acids. Germline trimming cut 1 base from V and 4 bases from J; bases unmatched to any gene: 3. Germline V gene data show CDR1 as MNHEY and CDR2 as SVGAGI. Here the CDR3 DNA reads TGTGCCAGCAGTTACTTTCGGACAGGCACCGGGGAGCTGTTTTTT. Protein: CASSYFRTGTGELFF.

The chain carries TRBV7-9 and TRBJ1-4; 10 bases align to TRBD1. V dropped 2 bases and J dropped 3; count of bases not matched to a gene: 6. There are 17 residues in the CDR3. The germline CDR1 and CDR2 sequences are SEHNR and FQNEAQ (reference sequence). CDR3 sequence: CASSLTDRGVSNEKLFF. The DNA of the CDR3 is TGTGCCAGCAGCTTAACGGACAGGGGGGTATCTAATGAAAAACTGTTTTTT.

V and J are TRBV9 and TRBJ1-1, with D unclear. CDR3 length: 14 residues. Trimming pared 6 bases from V and 2 bases from J, leaving 14 bases between. Germline loops: CDR1 SGDLS, CDR2 YYNGEE. CDR3 in amino acids: CASTLGIENTEAFF. As DNA, the CDR3 is TGTGCCAGCACTCTGGGTATTGAAAACACTGAAGCTTTCTTT.